This T cell receptor (beta chain) is drawn from a study of cytomegalovirus exposure and HLA in healthy donors. Use of 60 Vbeta and 13 Jbeta primers characterized the PCR. Profiled with immunoSEQ multiplex PCR; TCRdb holds only in-frame clones, not every one. Of 75,000 to 95,000 clones listed, around 80% are singletons. Only one count was recorded for this clone. V shed 5 bases and J shed 0 bases, with 10 bases lying between them. This CDR3 comprises 14 residues. The V gene's germline CDR1 is MNHEY and CDR2 SMNVEV (reference sequence). The chain combines TRBV27 with TRBJ2-5, with D tentatively TRBD1 (6 bases). Sequencing was performed on PBMCs. The sequence came from a male donor in good health and CMV-seropositive. The CDR3 loop is CASSIGTHQETQYF. As DNA, the CDR3 is TGTGCCAGCAGTATAGGGACACACCAAGAGACCCAGTACTTC.